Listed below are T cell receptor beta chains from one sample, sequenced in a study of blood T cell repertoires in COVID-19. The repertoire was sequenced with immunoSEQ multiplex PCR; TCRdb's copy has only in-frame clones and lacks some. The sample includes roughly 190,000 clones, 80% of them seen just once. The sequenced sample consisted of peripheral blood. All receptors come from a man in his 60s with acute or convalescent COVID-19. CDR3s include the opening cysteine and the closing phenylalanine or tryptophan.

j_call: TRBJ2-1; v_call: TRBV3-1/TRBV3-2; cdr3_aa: CASSNGLFYNEQFF
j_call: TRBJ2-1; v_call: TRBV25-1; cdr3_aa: CASSYQRATREQFF
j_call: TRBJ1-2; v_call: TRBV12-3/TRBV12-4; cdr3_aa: CASSHRRIGGYTF
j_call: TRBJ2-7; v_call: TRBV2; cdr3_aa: CASGGQGAYEQYF
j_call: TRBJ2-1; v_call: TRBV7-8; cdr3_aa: CASSLSHNEQFF
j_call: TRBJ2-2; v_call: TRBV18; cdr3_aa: CASSVLSGSNTGELFF
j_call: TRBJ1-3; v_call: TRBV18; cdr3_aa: CASSGDRGSGNTIYF
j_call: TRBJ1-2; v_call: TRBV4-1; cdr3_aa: CASSQDQADRYTF
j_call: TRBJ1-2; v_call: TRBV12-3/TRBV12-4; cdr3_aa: CASSPLPDGYTF
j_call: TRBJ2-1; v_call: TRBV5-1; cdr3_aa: CASSLAPGLAGATSYNEQFF
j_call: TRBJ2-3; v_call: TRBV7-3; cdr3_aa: CASSLGLAGGADTQYF
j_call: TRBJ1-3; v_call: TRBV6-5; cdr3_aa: CASSSSGGSGNTIYF
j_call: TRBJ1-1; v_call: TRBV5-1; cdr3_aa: CASSLGRGSMNTEAFF
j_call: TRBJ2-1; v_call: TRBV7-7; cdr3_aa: CASSSGNEQFF
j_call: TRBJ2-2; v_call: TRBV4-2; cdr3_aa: CASSQIESSDRLNTGELFF
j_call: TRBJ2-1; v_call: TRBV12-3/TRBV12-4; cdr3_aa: CASSEIYNEQFF